These T cell receptor beta chains were read from a single sample in a study of shared clonotypes between healthy human individuals. Profiled with immunoSEQ multiplex PCR; TCRdb holds only in-frame clones, not every one. The profile covers about 1 million clones, with about 77% appearing a single time and about 1.5% taken by the ten largest. Sequenced material: memory CD4+ T cells sorted from blood. All receptors derive from a young man in good health. Each CDR3 is given with its conserved first and last residue. D genes are given only for firm matches.

>TRBJ2-5|TRBV5-1|TRBD1
CASSLTGALETQYF
>TRBJ1-2|TRBV10-3|NA
CAISETVGNNYGYTF
>TRBJ2-2|TRBV15|TRBD1
CATSRDRVYGELFF
>TRBJ2-5|TRBV6-1|TRBD1
CASIGQGVRETQYF
>TRBJ1-6|TRBV11-2|NA
CASSLGPTNSPLHF
>TRBJ2-5|TRBV5-3|TRBD1
CARSLDRGSKETQYF
>TRBJ1-2|TRBV27|NA
CASSFYEGYGYTF
>TRBJ2-2|TRBV6-5|TRBD2
CASSSGGKGSGELFF
>TRBJ1-2|TRBV4-1|TRBD1
CASSQVGTGTGVSYTF
>TRBJ1-2|TRBV2|NA
CASSERRTKGNYGYTF
>TRBJ2-3|TRBV5-8|NA
CASSLGGAPTDTQYF
>TRBJ2-2|TRBV5-5|TRBD2
CASSAGTSGLSGELFF
>TRBJ1-1|TRBV13|NA
CASSYTGEAFF
>TRBJ1-1|TRBV18|NA
CASSPPPLGTEAFF
>TRBJ1-1|TRBV4-1|TRBD1
CASSQRGTGLDFDTEAFF
>TRBJ1-4|TRBV7-2|NA
CASSLDRANEKLFF
>TRBJ2-1|TRBV5-6|NA
CASSMISGVAYNEQFF
>TRBJ1-1|TRBV5-4|NA
CASSSGQTGNTEAFF
>TRBJ2-3|TRBV4-3|NA
CASSQDRTGRTDTQYF
>TRBJ2-3|TRBV29-1|TRBD2
CSVGLAPSTDTQYF
>TRBJ2-7|TRBV5-1|TRBD1
CASSSGTGFDEQYF
>TRBJ2-7|TRBV7-9|NA
CASSLRTTFEQYF
>TRBJ2-5|TRBV4-2|TRBD2
CASSQETSGEPRETQYF
>TRBJ2-1|TRBV28|NA
CASRPDSSNEQFF
>TRBJ2-5|TRBV11-3|NA
CASSLGGSETETQYF
>TRBJ2-2|TRBV27|NA
CAARGRQANTGELFF
>TRBJ2-2|TRBV2|NA
CASRLSPGELFF
>TRBJ2-5|TRBV20-1|NA
CSARVPETQYF
>TRBJ1-5|TRBV19|NA
CASSMDPMGNQPQHF